This is a list of T cell receptor beta chains from one sample in a study of cytomegalovirus exposure and HLA in healthy donors. The repertoire was sequenced with immunoSEQ multiplex PCR; TCRdb's copy has only in-frame clones and lacks some. Counted here are 100,000 to 150,000 clones, 75% to 85% occurring once; the ten biggest clones make up 1%. Sequences were obtained from PBMCs. These receptors were collected from a man in his forties in good health and CMV-seronegative. Both conserved end residues are part of each CDR3. The D gene is left open where the match is weak. Not every row has a clone size; where given, it reads once, few, many or a size class.

D gene: TRBD1; V gene: TRBV6-5; J gene: TRBJ2-7; clone size: .; CDR3 length: 14; CDR3 DNA: TGTGCCAGCAACTTACCGGGACAGCCCTACGAGCAGTACTTC; CDR3 protein: CASNLPGQPYEQYF
D gene: TRBD1; V gene: TRBV19; J gene: TRBJ2-5; clone size: .; CDR3 length: 13; CDR3 DNA: TGTGCCTACTGGGACAGGTTAAAAGAGACCCAGTACTTC; CDR3 protein: CAYWDRLKETQYF
D gene: .; V gene: TRBV2; J gene: TRBJ2-5; clone size: .; CDR3 length: 11; CDR3 DNA: TGTGCCAGCAGCGTTGGCGAGACCCAGTACTTC; CDR3 protein: CASSVGETQYF
D gene: .; V gene: TRBV6-6; J gene: TRBJ2-1; clone size: .; CDR3 length: 13; CDR3 DNA: TGTGCCAGCAGGCGCGGGTCCTACAATGAGCAGTTCTTC; CDR3 protein: CASRRGSYNEQFF
D gene: TRBD1; V gene: TRBV30; J gene: TRBJ2-1; clone size: .; CDR3 length: 20; CDR3 DNA: TGTGCCTGGAGTGTACGAGAGGAACGACCCCGGGACAGTTCCTACAATGAGCAGTTCTTC; CDR3 protein: CAWSVREERPRDSSYNEQFF
D gene: .; V gene: TRBV14; J gene: TRBJ2-5; clone size: .; CDR3 length: 13; CDR3 DNA: TGTGCCAGCAGCCTCCAGGACCAAGAGACCCAGTACTTC; CDR3 protein: CASSLQDQETQYF
D gene: .; V gene: TRBV19; J gene: TRBJ1-5; clone size: .; CDR3 length: 16; CDR3 DNA: TGTGCCAGTAGTCCCTGGGACACGCCATCCAATCAGCCCCAGCATTTT; CDR3 protein: CASSPWDTPSNQPQHF
D gene: TRBD1; V gene: TRBV2; J gene: TRBJ1-4; clone size: .; CDR3 length: 14; CDR3 DNA: TGTGCCAGCAGTGAGGGACAGGGTAATGAAAAACTGTTTTTT; CDR3 protein: CASSEGQGNEKLFF
D gene: .; V gene: TRBV9; J gene: TRBJ2-3; clone size: .; CDR3 length: 13; CDR3 DNA: TGTGCCAGCAGCTCCCGACTGGCAGATACGCAGTATTTT; CDR3 protein: CASSSRLADTQYF
D gene: .; V gene: TRBV5-1; J gene: TRBJ2-3; clone size: .; CDR3 length: 18; CDR3 DNA: TGCGCCAGCAGCTTAGGGCTAGCTGGATTTTGGGGCACAGATACGCAGTATTTT; CDR3 protein: CASSLGLAGFWGTDTQYF
D gene: .; V gene: TRBV29-1; J gene: TRBJ2-7; clone size: .; CDR3 length: 12; CDR3 DNA: TGCAGCGTTGACAGGGGTGGCGACGAGCAGTACTTC; CDR3 protein: CSVDRGGDEQYF
D gene: .; V gene: TRBV19; J gene: TRBJ1-5; clone size: .; CDR3 length: 11; CDR3 DNA: TGTGCCAGTAGTATAGGAGGGCCCCAGCATTTT; CDR3 protein: CASSIGGPQHF
D gene: TRBD1; V gene: TRBV6-5; J gene: TRBJ2-7; clone size: .; CDR3 length: 15; CDR3 DNA: TGTGCCAGCAGTTACTCCGGGACAGCAGGCTACGAGCAGTACTTC; CDR3 protein: CASSYSGTAGYEQYF
D gene: .; V gene: TRBV28; J gene: TRBJ1-2; clone size: few; CDR3 length: 13; CDR3 DNA: TGTGCCAGCACCCTGGGGGGGTTCTATGGCTACACCTTC; CDR3 protein: CASTLGGFYGYTF
D gene: .; V gene: TRBV15; J gene: TRBJ1-1; clone size: .; CDR3 length: 14; CDR3 DNA: TGTGCCACCAGCAGAGATATCGGGGTCACTGAAGCTTTCTTT; CDR3 protein: CATSRDIGVTEAFF
D gene: .; V gene: TRBV2; J gene: TRBJ1-6; clone size: .; CDR3 length: 14; CDR3 DNA: TGTGCCAGCAGTCTAGGCAGGGGTAATTCACCCCTCCACTTT; CDR3 protein: CASSLGRGNSPLHF
D gene: TRBD2; V gene: TRBV27; J gene: TRBJ2-7; clone size: .; CDR3 length: 16; CDR3 DNA: TGTGCCAGCAGTTCCGGACTAGCGGGAGTCGGGTACGAGCAGTACTTC; CDR3 protein: CASSSGLAGVGYEQYF
D gene: TRBD1; V gene: TRBV27; J gene: TRBJ2-7; clone size: .; CDR3 length: 13; CDR3 DNA: TGTGCCAGCAGTTTTACAGGGGCCTACGAGCAGTACTTC; CDR3 protein: CASSFTGAYEQYF
D gene: .; V gene: TRBV7-2; J gene: TRBJ1-2; clone size: once; CDR3 length: 16; CDR3 DNA: TGTGCCAGCAGCTTAACGTCCCCAGGGGCGGTCTATGGCTACACCTTC; CDR3 protein: CASSLTSPGAVYGYTF
D gene: TRBD1; V gene: TRBV5-6; J gene: TRBJ2-2; clone size: .; CDR3 length: 14; CDR3 DNA: TGTGCCAGCAGCTTGGGGACAGGCACCGGGGAGCTGTTTTTT; CDR3 protein: CASSLGTGTGELFF
D gene: .; V gene: TRBV5-1; J gene: TRBJ1-2; clone size: .; CDR3 length: 15; CDR3 DNA: TGCGCCAGCAGCTTGGCAGGATCCCCTAACTATGGCTACACCTTC; CDR3 protein: CASSLAGSPNYGYTF
D gene: .; V gene: TRBV19; J gene: TRBJ2-5; clone size: .; CDR3 length: 14; CDR3 DNA: TGTGCCAGTAGTATACGCCGGGACCAAGAGACCCAGTACTTC; CDR3 protein: CASSIRRDQETQYF
D gene: .; V gene: TRBV9; J gene: TRBJ1-1; clone size: .; CDR3 length: 13; CDR3 DNA: TGTGCCAGCAGCCCATTCGCTATCCCTGAAGCTTTCTTT; CDR3 protein: CASSPFAIPEAFF
D gene: .; V gene: TRBV10-1; J gene: TRBJ2-1; clone size: once; CDR3 length: 16; CDR3 DNA: TGCGCCAGCAGTGAGTCGGTACTTCGCGGGGTGAATGAGCAGTTCTTC; CDR3 protein: CASSESVLRGVNEQFF
D gene: TRBD2; V gene: TRBV5-4; J gene: TRBJ2-5; clone size: .; CDR3 length: 13; CDR3 DNA: TGTGCCAGCAGCTTCTGGGAGGGAGAGACCCAGTACTTC; CDR3 protein: CASSFWEGETQYF
D gene: .; V gene: TRBV30; J gene: TRBJ2-5; clone size: .; CDR3 length: 11; CDR3 DNA: TGTGCCTGGAGCCTACAAGAGACCCAGTACTTC; CDR3 protein: CAWSLQETQYF
D gene: TRBD1; V gene: TRBV13; J gene: TRBJ1-2; clone size: .; CDR3 length: 14; CDR3 DNA: TGTGCCAGCAGCTTAGGCGGGACAGGGTCAGGCTACACCTTC; CDR3 protein: CASSLGGTGSGYTF
D gene: .; V gene: TRBV6-1; J gene: TRBJ2-7; clone size: .; CDR3 length: 14; CDR3 DNA: TGTGCCAGCAGTGAACGGTGGTCATCCTACGAGCAGTACTTC; CDR3 protein: CASSERWSSYEQYF
D gene: .; V gene: TRBV30; J gene: TRBJ1-5; clone size: .; CDR3 length: 15; CDR3 DNA: TGTGCCTGGAGTAAGGGGCAGGGCCGTAATCAGCCCCAGCATTTT; CDR3 protein: CAWSKGQGRNQPQHF
D gene: .; V gene: TRBV29-1; J gene: TRBJ1-5; clone size: few; CDR3 length: 13; CDR3 DNA: TGCAGCGTTGAAGATGGCAGGGGTGAGCCCCAGCATTTT; CDR3 protein: CSVEDGRGEPQHF
D gene: .; V gene: TRBV7-8; J gene: TRBJ2-7; clone size: few; CDR3 length: 14; CDR3 DNA: TGTGCCAGCAGCTTAGCAACGAGCTCCTACGAGCAGTACTTC; CDR3 protein: CASSLATSSYEQYF
D gene: TRBD2; V gene: TRBV7-2; J gene: TRBJ2-5; clone size: .; CDR3 length: 16; CDR3 DNA: TGTGCCAGCAGCCCGTTGGGACTAGCGGGAGGAGAGACCCAGTACTTC; CDR3 protein: CASSPLGLAGGETQYF
D gene: .; V gene: TRBV7-2; J gene: TRBJ1-5; clone size: .; CDR3 length: 13; CDR3 DNA: TGTGCCAGCAGTGTGCATGGGGGGCAGCCCCAGCATTTT; CDR3 protein: CASSVHGGQPQHF
D gene: TRBD2; V gene: TRBV2; J gene: TRBJ2-5; clone size: .; CDR3 length: 14; CDR3 DNA: TGTGCCAGCAGTGACTCGCGGGGGGTAGAGACCCAGTACTTC; CDR3 protein: CASSDSRGVETQYF
D gene: .; V gene: TRBV18; J gene: TRBJ1-5; clone size: .; CDR3 length: 13; CDR3 DNA: TGTGCCAGCTCACCAACAGGGAATCAGCCCCAGCATTTT; CDR3 protein: CASSPTGNQPQHF
D gene: TRBD1; V gene: TRBV2; J gene: TRBJ2-3; clone size: .; CDR3 length: 14; CDR3 DNA: TGTGCCAGCAGAGCCGGGACAGAAACAGATACGCAGTATTTT; CDR3 protein: CASRAGTETDTQYF
D gene: .; V gene: TRBV27; J gene: TRBJ1-1; clone size: .; CDR3 length: 13; CDR3 DNA: TGTGCCAGCAGTTTTAGGAGAGACTCGGAAGCTTTCTTT; CDR3 protein: CASSFRRDSEAFF
D gene: TRBD1; V gene: TRBV27; J gene: TRBJ2-7; clone size: .; CDR3 length: 14; CDR3 DNA: TGTGCCAGCAGTTTGGTCCAGGGGGTGTACGAGCAGTACTTC; CDR3 protein: CASSLVQGVYEQYF
D gene: .; V gene: TRBV18; J gene: TRBJ1-1; clone size: few; CDR3 length: 13; CDR3 DNA: TGTGCCAGCTCACCAAGCCCGAACACTGAAGCTTTCTTT; CDR3 protein: CASSPSPNTEAFF
D gene: .; V gene: TRBV27; J gene: TRBJ2-6; clone size: few; CDR3 length: 18; CDR3 DNA: TGTGCCAGCAGTTTATTAGGCAGGGCGCTCTCTGGGGCCAACGTCCTGACTTTC; CDR3 protein: CASSLLGRALSGANVLTF
D gene: .; V gene: TRBV2; J gene: TRBJ1-2; clone size: .; CDR3 length: 15; CDR3 DNA: TGTGCCAGCAGTGAAGCCTCTACAGGGTTAAATGGCTACACCTTC; CDR3 protein: CASSEASTGLNGYTF
D gene: TRBD1; V gene: TRBV6-6; J gene: TRBJ2-5; clone size: once; CDR3 length: 16; CDR3 DNA: TGTGCCAGCAGTTACTCGTGGGGACAGGGCGGGGAGACCCAGTACTTC; CDR3 protein: CASSYSWGQGGETQYF
D gene: .; V gene: TRBV21-1; J gene: TRBJ2-5; clone size: .; CDR3 length: 16; CDR3 DNA: TGTGCCAGCAGCAAACCCCCAGGACAGGGCCAAGAGACCCAGTACTTC; CDR3 protein: CASSKPPGQGQETQYF
D gene: TRBD1; V gene: TRBV28; J gene: TRBJ1-2; clone size: few; CDR3 length: 15; CDR3 DNA: TGTGCCAGCAGTTTAGGTGGGACAGAAGCCTATGGCTACACCTTC; CDR3 protein: CASSLGGTEAYGYTF
D gene: .; V gene: TRBV5-1; J gene: TRBJ1-1; clone size: .; CDR3 length: 14; CDR3 DNA: TGCGCCAGCAGCTCGGGGGGAATGAACACTGAAGCTTTCTTT; CDR3 protein: CASSSGGMNTEAFF
D gene: .; V gene: TRBV18; J gene: TRBJ2-7; clone size: .; CDR3 length: 15; CDR3 DNA: TGTGCCAGCTCACCATACAGTGACAACTCCTACGAGCAGTACTTC; CDR3 protein: CASSPYSDNSYEQYF
D gene: TRBD2; V gene: TRBV27; J gene: TRBJ2-1; clone size: .; CDR3 length: 15; CDR3 DNA: TGTGCCAGCAGGCCACTAGCGGACCACTACAATGAGCAGTTCTTC; CDR3 protein: CASRPLADHYNEQFF
D gene: .; V gene: TRBV7-8; J gene: TRBJ2-2; clone size: few; CDR3 length: 15; CDR3 DNA: TGTGCCAGCAGCTTAATTAACGGGGTAGCCGGGGAGCTGTTTTTT; CDR3 protein: CASSLINGVAGELFF
D gene: .; V gene: TRBV6-1; J gene: TRBJ1-5; clone size: .; CDR3 length: 15; CDR3 DNA: TGTGCCAGCAGGAGCGTACGGAATAGCAATCAGCCCCAGCATTTT; CDR3 protein: CASRSVRNSNQPQHF
D gene: .; V gene: TRBV10-3; J gene: TRBJ2-5; clone size: .; CDR3 length: 14; CDR3 DNA: TGTGCCATCAGTGAGTCGAGAAGCGGGGAGACCCAGTACTTC; CDR3 protein: CAISESRSGETQYF
D gene: TRBD2; V gene: TRBV9; J gene: TRBJ2-5; clone size: .; CDR3 length: 15; CDR3 DNA: TGTGCCAGCAGCGTACAAGGACTAGCGGGGGAGACCCAGTACTTC; CDR3 protein: CASSVQGLAGETQYF
D gene: TRBD2; V gene: TRBV19; J gene: TRBJ2-7; clone size: .; CDR3 length: 16; CDR3 DNA: TGTGCCAGTAGTATAGAAGGTAGCGGGAACTCCTACGAGCAGTACTTC; CDR3 protein: CASSIEGSGNSYEQYF
D gene: .; V gene: TRBV30; J gene: TRBJ2-1; clone size: .; CDR3 length: 13; CDR3 DNA: TGTGCCTGGAGGCCGGGAGCATACAATGAGCAGTTCTTC; CDR3 protein: CAWRPGAYNEQFF
D gene: TRBD1; V gene: TRBV5-1; J gene: TRBJ2-7; clone size: .; CDR3 length: 14; CDR3 DNA: TGCGCCAGCAGCTTAGGGACAGGGGGTAACGAGCAGTACTTC; CDR3 protein: CASSLGTGGNEQYF
D gene: .; V gene: TRBV7-9; J gene: TRBJ1-1; clone size: .; CDR3 length: 16; CDR3 DNA: TGTGCCAGCGTACCAAGGGGGGGGCAGATGAACACTGAAGCTTTCTTT; CDR3 protein: CASVPRGGQMNTEAFF